The rows below give T cell receptor beta chains drawn from one sample of a study of spatial heterogeneity in lung cancer. TCRdb re-derived calls from the 5' RACE reads in MiXCR, one entry per CDR3 protein. The data show some 120,000 distinct CDR3 sequences, more than 9% seen once. The source material was PBMCs, sampled at follow-up. The receptors come from a male donor with early-stage non-small cell lung cancer. The CDR3 runs from the conserved cysteine through the conserved F or W. The order of the fields is J gene, CDR3 length, V gene, CDR3 protein.

j_gene: TRBJ2-1; len: 15; v_gene: TRBV5-4; CDR3aa: CASRRGRGASNEQFF
j_gene: TRBJ1-6; len: 14; v_gene: TRBV7-9; CDR3aa: CASSARVSNSPLHF
j_gene: TRBJ2-2; len: 18; v_gene: TRBV5-1; CDR3aa: CASSSGQGAVYDTGELLF
j_gene: TRBJ1-1; len: 15; v_gene: TRBV4-1; CDR3aa: CASSQGGRADTEAFF
j_gene: TRBJ1-2; len: 14; v_gene: TRBV4-2; CDR3aa: CASSQDLQGLGYTF
j_gene: TRBJ2-5; len: 15; v_gene: TRBV7-2; CDR3aa: CASSPTGQGGETQYF
j_gene: TRBJ2-3; len: 16; v_gene: TRBV20-1; CDR3aa: CSASPQGRPSTDTQYF
j_gene: TRBJ1-5; len: 17; v_gene: TRBV28; CDR3aa: CASSSPAGTALNQPQHF
j_gene: TRBJ2-1; len: 16; v_gene: TRBV27; CDR3aa: CASSLSGTGWADEQFF
j_gene: TRBJ1-4; len: 16; v_gene: TRBV28; CDR3aa: CASSSPFGGENEKLFF
j_gene: TRBJ2-3; len: 15; v_gene: TRBV7-8; CDR3aa: CASSWGTSGTDTQYF
j_gene: TRBJ1-2; len: 17; v_gene: TRBV11-2; CDR3aa: CASSLDPGGPSNYGYTF
j_gene: TRBJ1-1; len: 16; v_gene: TRBV4-2; CDR3aa: CASSQDRAGSVAEAFF
j_gene: TRBJ2-5; len: 13; v_gene: TRBV6-6; CDR3aa: CASSYPQEETQYF
j_gene: TRBJ2-2; len: 17; v_gene: TRBV11-2; CDR3aa: CASSLSWRGPNTGELFF
j_gene: TRBJ2-7; len: 13; v_gene: TRBV5-4; CDR3aa: CASSLTGGNEQYF
j_gene: TRBJ2-1; len: 12; v_gene: TRBV12-3/TRBV12-4; CDR3aa: CASGGWDNEQFF
j_gene: TRBJ1-1; len: 14; v_gene: TRBV6-5; CDR3aa: CASIDRHMNTEAFF
j_gene: TRBJ2-1; len: 15; v_gene: TRBV9; CDR3aa: CASSVGGALGYEQFF
j_gene: TRBJ2-7; len: 12; v_gene: TRBV4-1; CDR3aa: CASSQGLSEQYF
j_gene: TRBJ2-1; len: 16; v_gene: TRBV4-2; CDR3aa: CASSLQASGDRDEQFF
j_gene: TRBJ2-2; len: 15; v_gene: TRBV10-3; CDR3aa: CAIRAGGANTGELFF
j_gene: TRBJ2-1; len: 13; v_gene: TRBV7-7; CDR3aa: CASSLGPDNEQFF
j_gene: TRBJ2-3; len: 16; v_gene: TRBV28; CDR3aa: CASSLIWARATDTQYF
j_gene: TRBJ1-4; len: 15; v_gene: TRBV6-1; CDR3aa: CASSEAAADNEKLFF
j_gene: TRBJ2-7; len: 11; v_gene: TRBV5-1; CDR3aa: CASSSDYGQYF
j_gene: TRBJ1-4; len: 15; v_gene: TRBV18; CDR3aa: CASSPQVQANEKLFF
j_gene: TRBJ1-3; len: 14; v_gene: TRBV9; CDR3aa: CASSASASGNTIYF
j_gene: TRBJ2-7; len: 13; v_gene: TRBV19; CDR3aa: CASSIQAGWEQYF
j_gene: TRBJ2-3; len: 12; v_gene: TRBV2; CDR3aa: CASSYNTDTQYF
j_gene: TRBJ1-2; len: 15; v_gene: TRBV20-1; CDR3aa: CSARDRTDGNYGYTF
j_gene: TRBJ2-1; len: 13; v_gene: TRBV2; CDR3aa: CASGGGGANEQFF
j_gene: TRBJ2-2; len: 16; v_gene: TRBV5-4; CDR3aa: CVSGRNTATNTGELFF
j_gene: TRBJ1-5; len: 15; v_gene: TRBV18; CDR3aa: CASSPRQGGNQPQHF
j_gene: TRBJ2-1; len: 16; v_gene: TRBV10-3; CDR3aa: CAITDRPPKSYNEQFF
j_gene: TRBJ2-1; len: 14; v_gene: TRBV27; CDR3aa: CASSLSQRHNEQFF
j_gene: TRBJ1-5; len: 13; v_gene: TRBV10-3; CDR3aa: CAISGQGNQPQHF
j_gene: TRBJ1-2; len: 11; v_gene: TRBV12-3/TRBV12-4; CDR3aa: CASSLGDGYTF
j_gene: TRBJ1-3; len: 18; v_gene: TRBV3-1; CDR3aa: CASSLRTGSIFSGNTIYF
j_gene: TRBJ2-1; len: 15; v_gene: TRBV7-2; CDR3aa: CASSLGGTNYNEQFF
j_gene: TRBJ2-5; len: 13; v_gene: TRBV6-4; CDR3aa: CASSYRAGETQYF
j_gene: TRBJ2-2; len: 16; v_gene: TRBV24-1; CDR3aa: CATSGTAGHRTGELFF
j_gene: TRBJ1-2; len: 15; v_gene: TRBV13; CDR3aa: CASSGRDRANYGYTF
j_gene: TRBJ2-7; len: 17; v_gene: TRBV4-3; CDR3aa: CASSRLLGQGSSYEQYF
j_gene: TRBJ2-3; len: 17; v_gene: TRBV4-2; CDR3aa: CASSQEQGSWGTDTQYF
j_gene: TRBJ1-6; len: 14; v_gene: TRBV19; CDR3aa: CASTTTPVNSPLHF
j_gene: TRBJ2-7; len: 12; v_gene: TRBV2; CDR3aa: CASSDSYYEQYF
j_gene: TRBJ2-4; len: 19; v_gene: TRBV7-9; CDR3aa: CASSSGLAGGQLAKNIQYF
j_gene: TRBJ1-2; len: 15; v_gene: TRBV4-3; CDR3aa: CASSQESGTNYGYTF
j_gene: TRBJ2-7; len: 15; v_gene: TRBV7-8; CDR3aa: CASSPRAQGAGEQYF
j_gene: TRBJ2-3; len: 14; v_gene: TRBV7-8; CDR3aa: CASSSDTSTDTQYF
j_gene: TRBJ1-3; len: 14; v_gene: TRBV9; CDR3aa: CASSSQVERDTIYF
j_gene: TRBJ2-7; len: 13; v_gene: TRBV28; CDR3aa: CASGDRPYGEQYF